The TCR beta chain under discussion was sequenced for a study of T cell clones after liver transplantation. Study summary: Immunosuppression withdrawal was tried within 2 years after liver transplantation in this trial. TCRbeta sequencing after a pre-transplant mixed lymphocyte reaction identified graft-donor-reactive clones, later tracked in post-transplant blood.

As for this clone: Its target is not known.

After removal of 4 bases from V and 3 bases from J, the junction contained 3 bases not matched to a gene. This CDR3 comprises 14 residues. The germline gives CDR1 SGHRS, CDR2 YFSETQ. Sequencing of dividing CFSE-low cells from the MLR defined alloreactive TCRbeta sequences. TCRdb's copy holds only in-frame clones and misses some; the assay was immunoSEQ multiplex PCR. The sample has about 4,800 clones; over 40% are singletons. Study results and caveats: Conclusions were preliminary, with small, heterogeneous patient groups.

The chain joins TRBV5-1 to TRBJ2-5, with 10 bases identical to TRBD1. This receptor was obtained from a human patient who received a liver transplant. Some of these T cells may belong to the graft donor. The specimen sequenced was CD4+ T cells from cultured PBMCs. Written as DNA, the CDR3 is TGCGCCAGCAGCCCCGGGACAGGGGAAGAGACCCAGTACTTC. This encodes CASSPGTGEETQYF.